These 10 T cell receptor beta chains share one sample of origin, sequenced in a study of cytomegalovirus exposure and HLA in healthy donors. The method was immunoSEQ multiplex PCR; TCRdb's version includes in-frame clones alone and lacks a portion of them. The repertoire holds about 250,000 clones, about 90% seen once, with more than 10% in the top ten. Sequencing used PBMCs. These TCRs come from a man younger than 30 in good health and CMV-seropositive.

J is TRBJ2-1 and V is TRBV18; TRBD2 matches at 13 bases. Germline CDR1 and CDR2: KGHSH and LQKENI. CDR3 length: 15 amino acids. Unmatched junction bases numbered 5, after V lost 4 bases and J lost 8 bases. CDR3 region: CASSLRTSGSYEQFF. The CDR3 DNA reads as TGTGCCAGCTCACTGCGGACTAGCGGGAGCTATGAGCAGTTCTTC.

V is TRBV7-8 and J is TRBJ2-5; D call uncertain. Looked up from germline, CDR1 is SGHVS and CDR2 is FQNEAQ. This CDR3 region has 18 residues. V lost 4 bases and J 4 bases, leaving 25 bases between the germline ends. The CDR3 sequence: CASSWAMADTIRVETQYF. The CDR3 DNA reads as TGTGCCAGCAGCTGGGCTATGGCGGATACCATAAGGGTAGAGACCCAGTACTTC.

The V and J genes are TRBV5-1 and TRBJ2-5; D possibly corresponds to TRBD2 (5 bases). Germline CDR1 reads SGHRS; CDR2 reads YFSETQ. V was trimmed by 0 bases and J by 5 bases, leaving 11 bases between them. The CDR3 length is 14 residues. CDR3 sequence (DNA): TGCGCCAGCAGCTTGGAGTCTAGGGAGGAGACCCAGTACTTC. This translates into CASSLESREETQYF. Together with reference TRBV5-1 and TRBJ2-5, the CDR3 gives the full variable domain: KAGVTQTPRYLIKTRGQQVTLSCSPISGHRSVSWYQQTPGQGLQFLFEYFSETQRNKGNFPGRFSGRQFSNSRSEMNVSTLELGDSALYLCASSLESREETQYFGPGTRLLVL.

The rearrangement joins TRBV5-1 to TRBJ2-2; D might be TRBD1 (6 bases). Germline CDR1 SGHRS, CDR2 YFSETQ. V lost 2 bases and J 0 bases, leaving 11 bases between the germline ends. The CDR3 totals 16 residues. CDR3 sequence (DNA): TGCGCCAGCAGCTTTTTTCAGGGGACGAACACCGGGGAGCTGTTTTTT. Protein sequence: CASSFFQGTNTGELFF.

This chain's CDR3 is CASSPQASQAEAFF. Here the CDR3 DNA reads TGTGCCAGCAGCCCACAGGCTAGTCAAGCTGAAGCTTTCTTT. This chain uses TRBV6-5 with TRBJ1-1, with a weak D call TRBD1 (5 bases). Trimming removed 6 bases at V and 6 bases at J, with 17 bases between. CDR1 and CDR2 from the germline V gene are MNHEY and SVGAGI. The CDR3 loop spans 14 amino acids.

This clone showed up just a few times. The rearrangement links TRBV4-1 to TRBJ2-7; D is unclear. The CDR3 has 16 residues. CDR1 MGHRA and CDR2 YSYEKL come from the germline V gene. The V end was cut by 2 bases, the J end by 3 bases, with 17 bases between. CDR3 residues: CASSQSEGLLIYEQYF. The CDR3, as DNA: TGCGCCAGCAGCCAATCTGAAGGGCTACTCATCTACGAGCAGTACTTC.

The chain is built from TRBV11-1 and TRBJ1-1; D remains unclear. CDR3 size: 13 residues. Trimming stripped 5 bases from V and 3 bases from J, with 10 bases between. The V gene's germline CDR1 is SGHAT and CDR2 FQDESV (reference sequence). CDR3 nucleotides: TGTGCCAGCAGCCCCAGAAGTGACACTGAAGCTTTCTTT. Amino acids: CASSPRSDTEAFF.

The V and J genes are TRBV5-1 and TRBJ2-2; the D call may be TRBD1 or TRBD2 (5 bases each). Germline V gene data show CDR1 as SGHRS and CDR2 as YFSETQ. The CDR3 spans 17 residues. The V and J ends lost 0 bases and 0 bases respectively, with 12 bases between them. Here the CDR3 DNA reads TGCGCCAGCAGCTTGGGCCCGGGGACGGCGAACACCGGGGAGCTGTTTTTT. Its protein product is CASSLGPGTANTGELFF.

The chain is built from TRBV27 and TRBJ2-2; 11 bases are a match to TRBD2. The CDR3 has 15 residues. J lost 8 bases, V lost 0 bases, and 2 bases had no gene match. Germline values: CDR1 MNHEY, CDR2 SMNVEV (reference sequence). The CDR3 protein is CASSLSTSGTGELFF. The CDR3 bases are TGTGCCAGCAGTTTATCGACTAGCGGGACTGGGGAGCTGTTTTTT.

The DNA of the CDR3 is TGTGCCAGAAGGGAGGATGCGTACACTGAAGCTTTCTTT. Protein product: CARREDAYTEAFF. V is TRBV19 and J is TRBJ1-1, with no clear D. Germline values: CDR1 LNHDA, CDR2 SQIVND (reference sequence). CDR3 length: 13 residues. Trimming took off 9 bases at V and 3 bases at J, with 14 bases between the two ends.